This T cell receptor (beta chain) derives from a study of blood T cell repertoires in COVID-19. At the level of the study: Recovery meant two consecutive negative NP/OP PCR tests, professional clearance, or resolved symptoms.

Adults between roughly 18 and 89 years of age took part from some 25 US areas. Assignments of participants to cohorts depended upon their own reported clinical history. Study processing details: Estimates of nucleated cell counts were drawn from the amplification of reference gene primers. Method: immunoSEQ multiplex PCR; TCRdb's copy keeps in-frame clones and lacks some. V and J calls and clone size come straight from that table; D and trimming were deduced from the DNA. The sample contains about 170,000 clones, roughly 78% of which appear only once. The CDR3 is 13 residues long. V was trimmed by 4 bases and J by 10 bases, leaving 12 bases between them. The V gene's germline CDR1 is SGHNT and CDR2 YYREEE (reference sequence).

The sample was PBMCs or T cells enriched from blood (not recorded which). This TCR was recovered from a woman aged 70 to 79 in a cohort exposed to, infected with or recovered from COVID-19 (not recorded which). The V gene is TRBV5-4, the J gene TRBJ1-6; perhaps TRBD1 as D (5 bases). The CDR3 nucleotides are TGTGCCAGCAGCCCCCGCGGGGACTCACCCCTCCACTTT. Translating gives CASSPRGDSPLHF.